This T cell receptor beta chain was sequenced during a study of blood T cell repertoires in COVID-19. Study background: COVID-19 samples, acute and convalescent, were from the United States, Italy and Spain. PBMCs, B-cell-depleted T cells, or T cells were the source of the cDNA or gDNA that made up the material.

The protocol was immunoSEQ multiplex PCR, while the TCRdb copy is restricted to in-frame clones and leaves out a portion. Of fewer than 250,000 clones in the sample, approximately 88% are singletons; the top ten hold around 2.6%. The participants were between roughly 18 and 89 years old and came from roughly 24 US areas. In assigning cohorts, the study relied on participant-reported clinical history. CDR3 size: 15 residues. The germline V gene has CDR1 SNHLY and CDR2 FYNNEI. Trimming left V 7 bases short and J 3 bases short, with 16 bases between. The TCR comes from a woman younger than 45 with acute COVID-19. Sequencing was performed on PBMCs or T cells enriched from blood (not recorded which). This chain links TRBV2 with TRBJ1-5, with TRBD1 as a possible D gene (6 bases). The CDR3 region is CASNDGQPFNQPQHF. The CDR3 region has the DNA TGTGCCAGCAACGACGGACAGCCGTTCAATCAGCCCCAGCATTTT. Combining the CDR3 with reference TRBV2 and TRBJ1-5 gives the whole variable domain EPEVTQTPSHQVTQMGQEVILRCVPISNHLYFYWYRQILGQKVEFLVSFYNNEISEKSEIFDDQFSVERPDGSNFTLKIRSTKLEDSAMYFCASNDGQPFNQPQHFGDGTRLSIL.